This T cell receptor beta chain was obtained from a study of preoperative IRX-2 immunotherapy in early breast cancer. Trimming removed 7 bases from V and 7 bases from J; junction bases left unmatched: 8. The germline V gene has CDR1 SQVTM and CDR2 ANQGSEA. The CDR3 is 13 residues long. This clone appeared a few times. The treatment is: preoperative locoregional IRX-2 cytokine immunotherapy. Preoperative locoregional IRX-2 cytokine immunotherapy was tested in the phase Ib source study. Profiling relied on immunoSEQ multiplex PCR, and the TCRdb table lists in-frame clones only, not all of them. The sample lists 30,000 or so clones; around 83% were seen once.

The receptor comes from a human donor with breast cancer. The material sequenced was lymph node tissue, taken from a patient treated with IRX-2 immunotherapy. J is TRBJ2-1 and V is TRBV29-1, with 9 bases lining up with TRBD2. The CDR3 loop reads CSAGTSIGNEQFF. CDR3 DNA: TGCAGCGCCGGGACTAGCATAGGAAATGAGCAGTTCTTC.